One sample yielded the 9 T cell receptor beta chains listed below, sequenced in a study of cytomegalovirus exposure and HLA in healthy donors. Only in-frame clones appear in the TCRdb table, and some are missing; sequencing was by immunoSEQ multiplex PCR. Among approximately 98,000 clones listed, around 82% were seen once. The sequencing input was PBMCs. The receptors originated from a woman aged 18-30 years in good health and CMV-seronegative.

V gene TRBV4-2 combines with J gene TRBJ2-1, with 8 bases that match TRBD2. V shed 4 bases and J 7 bases; nucleotides not matched to a gene: 21. CDR3 length: 19 amino acids. Germline assignment: CDR1 LGHNA and CDR2 YNFKEQ. In DNA form, the CDR3 reads TGTGCCAGCAGCCGCGGGGTGCTAATAGCGGGGATATATAGGAATGAGCAGTTCTTC. Protein product: CASSRGVLIAGIYRNEQFF.

The chain carries TRBV6-5 and TRBJ1-2; 7 nucleotides line up with TRBD1. Trimming took 8 bases from V and 2 from J; bases not matched to a gene: 5. The CDR3 is 13 amino acids. Germline CDR1 is MNHEY and CDR2 is SVGAGI. CDR3 amino acids: CASSGTANYGYTF. In DNA, the CDR3 is TGTGCCAGCTCCGGGACAGCCAACTATGGCTACACCTTC.

This chain links TRBV13 with TRBJ1-1, with 8 positions matching TRBD1. CDR1 and CDR2 (germline): PRHDT, FYEKMQ (reference sequence). CDR3 length equals 14 residues. The J segment lost 8 bases and the V segment lost 5 bases, leaving 10 bases of the junction unmatched. The CDR3 is CASSLPSGGDEAFF. CDR3 in DNA: TGTGCCAGCAGCCTTCCCTCAGGGGGCGACGAAGCTTTCTTT.

This chain joins TRBV5-4 and TRBJ1-1; the match to TRBD1 covers 8 bases. V trimming: 3 bases; J trimming: 0 bases; junction bases outside the gene matches: 4. Germline-derived CDR1 and CDR2 are SGHNT and YYREEE (reference sequence). This CDR3 contains 15 residues. CDR3 residues: CASSSRTGMNTEAFF. CDR3 coding DNA: TGTGCCAGCAGCTCCCGGACAGGGATGAACACTGAAGCTTTCTTT.

This chain links TRBV20-1 with TRBJ2-1, with D possibly TRBD2 on 5 matching bases. This CDR3 contains 11 residues. Per the germline V gene, CDR1 is DFQATT and CDR2 is SNEGSKA (reference sequence). Trimming left V 1 base short and J 14 bases short, with 12 bases between. The CDR3 here is CSARGFSGEFF. The CDR3 DNA follows: TGCAGTGCTAGAGGCTTCTCCGGGGAGTTCTTC.

The rearrangement links TRBV19 to TRBJ1-3, with 7 bases fitting TRBD1. The trim removed 5 bases at V and 4 bases at J, leaving 8 bases unmatched. The CDR3 runs 15 residues. Looked up from germline, CDR1 is LNHDA and CDR2 is SQIVND (reference sequence). CDR3 sequence: CASSETGSGGNTIYF. CDR3 nucleotide sequence: TGTGCCAGTAGTGAGACAGGGAGCGGGGGAAACACCATATATTTT.

The V and J genes are TRBV29-1 and TRBJ2-2; 16 nucleotides line up with TRBD2. This CDR3 contains 16 residues. The trim removed 5 bases at V and 6 bases at J, leaving 6 bases unmatched. The germline gives CDR1 SQVTM, CDR2 ANQGSEA. CDR3: CSVLGTSGGASGELFF. The CDR3, as DNA: TGCAGCGTTCTAGGGACTAGCGGGGGGGCATCCGGGGAGCTGTTTTTT.

This clone has only one observation. The rearrangement links TRBV4-1 to TRBJ2-1, with 10 positions matching TRBD2. V lost 4 bases and J lost 5; bases outside the gene matches: 5. The CDR3 contains 15 residues. The germline V gene has CDR1 MGHRA and CDR2 YSYEKL. The CDR3 nucleotides are TGCGCCAGCAGCCCGCGCCTAGCGGGAGACAATGAGCAGTTCTTC. It codes for CASSPRLAGDNEQFF.

The table lists this clone with a count of one. The V gene is TRBV6-1, the J gene TRBJ1-5; 7 nucleotides align to TRBD1. This CDR3 contains 15 residues. V lost 2 bases, J lost 9 bases, and 10 bases stayed unmatched. Per germline, CDR1 MNHNS and CDR2 SASEGT. CDR3 residues: CASSEPAGGHGPQHF. The CDR3 nucleotides read TGTGCCAGCAGTGAACCGGCAGGGGGGCATGGGCCCCAGCATTTT.